This is a list of T cell receptor beta chains from one sample in a study of post-analysis software for immune sequencing data. TCRdb used MiXCR to reprocess the PCR reads, holding one entry per CDR3 protein. The profile covers about 200,000 distinct CDR3 sequences, with approximately 29% appearing a single time and nearly 3.5% taken by the ten largest. Sequences were obtained from blood. These receptors came from a girl aged 2-17 years with multiple sclerosis. CDR3s include the opening cysteine and the closing phenylalanine or tryptophan. A D gene is named only where the DNA matches it firmly. Not all rows give a size; the values are once, few, many and, for expanded clones, a class.

J gene	V gene	clone size	D gene	CDR3 DNA	CDR3 protein
TRBJ1-2	TRBV14	NA	NA	TGTGCCAGCAGCCAGACAGCGGCATGGGGCTACACCTTC	CASSQTAAWGYTF
TRBJ2-7	TRBV10-3	NA	NA	TGTGCCATCAGTGAGTCGGGGCAGGACTACGAGCAGTACTTC	CAISESGQDYEQYF
TRBJ1-1	TRBV5-1	few	NA	TGCGCCAGCCGCACCGGGCCTGAAGCTTTCTTT	CASRTGPEAFF
TRBJ2-1	TRBV6-5	many	TRBD2	TGTGCCAGCAGCTATACTAGCGGGACATACAATGAGCAGTTCTTC	CASSYTSGTYNEQFF
TRBJ2-1	TRBV24-1	NA	NA	TGTGCCACCAGTGACTCCCAAGAGACCCAGTTCTTC	CATSDSQETQFF
TRBJ1-4	TRBV18	many	NA	TGTGCCAGCTCACTTGGATCCACTAATGAAAAACTGTTTTTT	CASSLGSTNEKLFF
TRBJ2-1	TRBV4-1	few	NA	TGCGCCAGCAGCCCGGGACGGTCCTCCTGCAATGAGCAGTTCTTC	CASSPGRSSCNEQFF
TRBJ1-5	TRBV5-5	NA	NA	TGTGCCAGCAGTAGGTTCTATAGCAATCAGCCCCAGCATTTT	CASSRFYSNQPQHF
TRBJ1-1	TRBV10-3	many	TRBD1	TGTGCCATCAGTCGACAGGGAAATTGGGCTTTCTTT	CAISRQGNWAFF
TRBJ2-7	TRBV6-2/TRBV6-3	NA	TRBD2	TGTGCCACTCGGACTAGCGGCAGATACGAGCAGTACTTC	CATRTSGRYEQYF
TRBJ2-3	TRBV20-1	NA	TRBD2	TGCAGTGCTAGTACGGGTGGGGGACTAGCGTACGCTAGCACAGATACGCAGTATTTT	CSASTGGGLAYASTDTQYF
TRBJ2-6	TRBV6-2/TRBV6-3	few	NA	TGTGCCAGCAGTTACCGCAAGGCCTTGCGGGACAGCCACTCTGGGGCCAACGTCCTGACTTTC	CASSYRKALRDSHSGANVLTF
TRBJ2-3	TRBV20-1	many	TRBD2	TGCAAGGGACTAGCGTTCACAGATACGCAGTATTTT	CKGLAFTDTQYF
TRBJ2-2	TRBV29-1	NA	TRBD2	TGCAGCGTTGGTATTAGCGGGGGGCAATACACCGGGGAGCTGTTTTTT	CSVGISGGQYTGELFF
TRBJ2-1	TRBV4-2	many	TRBD2	TGTGCCAGCAGCCAAGACCCCCTTGGGGGGAGGGCTCGTGTTGAGCAGTTCTTC	CASSQDPLGGRARVEQFF
TRBJ2-7	TRBV7-2	many	NA	TGTGCCAGCAGCTTTGTGGGAACGGCGGGCGAGCAGTACTTC	CASSFVGTAGEQYF
TRBJ2-3	TRBV5-1	NA	NA	TGCGTCAGCAGCTTGGGGGCCCAGAGGTTCACAGATACGCAGTATTTT	CVSSLGAQRFTDTQYF
TRBJ2-1	TRBV7-2	few	NA	TGTGCCAGCAGCAAACCGCGTCGGGGAAGGTACAATGAGCAGTTCTTC	CASSKPRRGRYNEQFF
TRBJ2-1	TRBV20-1	NA	NA	TGCAGTGCCCGGACCGATGAGCAGTTCTTC	CSARTDEQFF
TRBJ1-5	TRBV4-1	few	NA	TGCGCCAGCAGCCCGCAGGTAGTTAGCAATCAGCCCCAGCATTTT	CASSPQVVSNQPQHF
TRBJ2-7	TRBV13	NA	NA	TGTGCCAGCACCCTCGCGGGCCGGGACGTTCGGCGCTACGAGCAGTACTTC	CASTLAGRDVRRYEQYF